This is a list of T cell receptor beta chains from one sample in a study of T cell responses to AZD1222 COVID-19 vaccine. TCRdb's copy holds only in-frame clones and misses some; the assay was immunoSEQ multiplex PCR. The repertoire holds approximately 160,000 clones, about 92% seen once, with approximately 0.88% in the top ten. The sequencing used peripheral blood, collected on day 0 of AZD1222 vaccination. These receptors all come from an adult in good health. Both conserved end residues are part of each CDR3. D genes are given only for firm matches. Where a row states a size, it is once, few, many or the class of an expanded clone; other rows omit it.

D gene: .
J gene: TRBJ2-7
V gene: TRBV2
clone size: .
CDR3 DNA: TGTGCCAGCAGTGGCCGCCCTCCCTATGACTACGAGCAGTACTTC
CDR3 protein: CASSGRPPYDYEQYF

D gene: TRBD1
J gene: TRBJ1-4
V gene: TRBV5-1
clone size: .
CDR3 DNA: TGCGCCAGCAGCTTGCAACCCCAAGGACAGGGGGCTTATGAAAAACTGTTTTTT
CDR3 protein: CASSLQPQGQGAYEKLFF

D gene: .
J gene: TRBJ1-3
V gene: TRBV2
clone size: .
CDR3 DNA: TGTGCCAGCAGCCCCGGGGCCCGCTCTGGAAACACCATATATTTT
CDR3 protein: CASSPGARSGNTIYF

D gene: .
J gene: TRBJ1-2
V gene: TRBV13
clone size: .
CDR3 DNA: TGTGCCAGCAGCTTAGGAGGTTACTATGGCTACACCTTC
CDR3 protein: CASSLGGYYGYTF

D gene: TRBD1
J gene: TRBJ1-6
V gene: TRBV2
clone size: .
CDR3 DNA: TGTGCCAGTTCAGGGGGCTACCCGACCTATAATTCACCCCTCCACTTT
CDR3 protein: CASSGGYPTYNSPLHF

D gene: TRBD1
J gene: TRBJ1-5
V gene: TRBV18
clone size: .
CDR3 DNA: TGTGCCAGCTCACCCGTCAGGGGGGATCAGCCCCAGCATTTT
CDR3 protein: CASSPVRGDQPQHF

D gene: .
J gene: TRBJ1-6
V gene: TRBV28
clone size: .
CDR3 DNA: TGTGCCAGCAGTTCCAACCTGGGGGGCGGCAATTCACCCCTCCACTTT
CDR3 protein: CASSSNLGGGNSPLHF

D gene: TRBD1
J gene: TRBJ1-1
V gene: TRBV5-1
clone size: .
CDR3 DNA: TGCGCCAGCAGCCCAAGACAGGGAGGGGAACCTGAAGCTTTCTTT
CDR3 protein: CASSPRQGGEPEAFF

D gene: .
J gene: TRBJ2-3
V gene: TRBV19
clone size: .
CDR3 DNA: TGTGCCAGTAGTCCCGGGGCGGTCGCTACGCAGTATTTT
CDR3 protein: CASSPGAVATQYF

D gene: .
J gene: TRBJ1-6
V gene: TRBV30
clone size: .
CDR3 DNA: TGTGCCTGGAGTGTATTGCAGAATTCACCCCTCCACTTT
CDR3 protein: CAWSVLQNSPLHF

D gene: TRBD2
J gene: TRBJ2-7
V gene: TRBV6-2/TRBV6-3
clone size: .
CDR3 DNA: TGTGCCAGCAGCATCTCGCGGGGGGCTACCTACGAGCAGTACTTC
CDR3 protein: CASSISRGATYEQYF

D gene: TRBD1
J gene: TRBJ2-7
V gene: TRBV6-5
clone size: .
CDR3 DNA: TGTGCCAGCACCCGCAAGAGGACAGGGAGCTACGAGCAGTACTTC
CDR3 protein: CASTRKRTGSYEQYF

D gene: .
J gene: TRBJ1-2
V gene: TRBV28
clone size: .
CDR3 DNA: TGTGCCAGCAGCCTCGTCGACAGCCCCAACTATGGCTACACCTTC
CDR3 protein: CASSLVDSPNYGYTF

D gene: .
J gene: TRBJ2-7
V gene: TRBV5-8
clone size: .
CDR3 DNA: TGTGCCAGCAGCTTCACAGCCGGACTCAACTACGAGCAGTACTTC
CDR3 protein: CASSFTAGLNYEQYF

D gene: TRBD1
J gene: TRBJ1-4
V gene: TRBV2
clone size: .
CDR3 DNA: TGTGCCAGCAGTTTACAGGGGGGGACTAATGAAAAACTGTTTTTT
CDR3 protein: CASSLQGGTNEKLFF

D gene: .
J gene: TRBJ2-7
V gene: TRBV2
clone size: once
CDR3 DNA: TGTGCCAGCACGAAACAGGAGAGCTCCTACGAGCAGTACTTC
CDR3 protein: CASTKQESSYEQYF

D gene: TRBD2
J gene: TRBJ2-2
V gene: TRBV2
clone size: .
CDR3 DNA: TGTGCCAGCAGTGAAAGGCCGCGGGGGAGGATAACCGGGGAGCTGTTTTTT
CDR3 protein: CASSERPRGRITGELFF

D gene: .
J gene: TRBJ1-6
V gene: TRBV15
clone size: once
CDR3 DNA: TGTGCCACCAGCAGAGACCTCGACAGGCGCCTCCCCCTCCACTTT
CDR3 protein: CATSRDLDRRLPLHF

D gene: .
J gene: TRBJ1-3
V gene: TRBV3-1/TRBV3-2
clone size: .
CDR3 DNA: TGTGCCAGCAGCCAAGTCGCAGGCTCTGGAAACACCATATATTTT
CDR3 protein: CASSQVAGSGNTIYF

D gene: .
J gene: TRBJ2-6
V gene: TRBV29-1
clone size: .
CDR3 DNA: TGCAGCGTTGGACCGAACTCTGGGGCCAACGTCCTGACTTTC
CDR3 protein: CSVGPNSGANVLTF

D gene: .
J gene: TRBJ2-7
V gene: TRBV7-9
clone size: few
CDR3 DNA: TGTGCCAGCAGAGGGGACGGGGCCTTTGAGCAGTACTTC
CDR3 protein: CASRGDGAFEQYF

D gene: TRBD1
J gene: TRBJ1-1
V gene: TRBV11-2
clone size: .
CDR3 DNA: TGTGCCAGCAGCTTCGGGGCAGGGGGAAACACTGAAGCTTTCTTT
CDR3 protein: CASSFGAGGNTEAFF

D gene: .
J gene: TRBJ1-2
V gene: TRBV25-1
clone size: .
CDR3 DNA: TGTGCCAGTTCGATTAACTATGGCTACACCTTC
CDR3 protein: CASSINYGYTF

D gene: .
J gene: TRBJ2-4
V gene: TRBV2
clone size: .
CDR3 DNA: TGTGCCAGGGGACACGAAATAGCCAAAAACATTCAGTACTTC
CDR3 protein: CARGHEIAKNIQYF

D gene: .
J gene: TRBJ1-3
V gene: TRBV12-3/TRBV12-4
clone size: .
CDR3 DNA: TGTGCCAGCAGTTTGGATCCTGGAAACACCATATATTTT
CDR3 protein: CASSLDPGNTIYF

D gene: .
J gene: TRBJ2-7
V gene: TRBV12-3/TRBV12-4
clone size: .
CDR3 DNA: TGTGCCAGCAGTTTTCTGGGCTACGAGCAGTACTTC
CDR3 protein: CASSFLGYEQYF

D gene: TRBD1
J gene: TRBJ2-1
V gene: TRBV13
clone size: .
CDR3 DNA: TGTGCCAGCACAGTGACAGGGATTTTCAATGAGCAGTTCTTC
CDR3 protein: CASTVTGIFNEQFF

D gene: .
J gene: TRBJ1-3
V gene: TRBV6-5
clone size: .
CDR3 DNA: TGTGCCAGCAGAGAGGGTCAAAGTGGAAACACCATATATTTT
CDR3 protein: CASREGQSGNTIYF

D gene: TRBD2
J gene: TRBJ2-1
V gene: TRBV9
clone size: .
CDR3 DNA: TGTGCCAGCAGCCCGGGACTAGAGGGGAATGAGCAGTTCTTC
CDR3 protein: CASSPGLEGNEQFF

D gene: TRBD1
J gene: TRBJ1-1
V gene: TRBV2
clone size: once
CDR3 DNA: TGTGCCAGCAGGGGGGACAGGGGTCTTGAAGCTTTCTTT
CDR3 protein: CASRGDRGLEAFF

D gene: .
J gene: TRBJ1-2
V gene: TRBV20-1
clone size: .
CDR3 DNA: TGCAGTGTCGGGGGATATGGCTACACCTTC
CDR3 protein: CSVGGYGYTF

D gene: .
J gene: TRBJ1-5
V gene: TRBV2
clone size: .
CDR3 DNA: TGTGCCAGCAGTGAGAGGGAGACCAATCAGCCCCAGCATTTT
CDR3 protein: CASSERETNQPQHF

D gene: .
J gene: TRBJ1-2
V gene: TRBV28
clone size: .
CDR3 DNA: TGTGCCAGCGGTCTCAGGGACGGTTCCTATGGCTACACCTTC
CDR3 protein: CASGLRDGSYGYTF

D gene: TRBD1
J gene: TRBJ1-3
V gene: TRBV6-4
clone size: .
CDR3 DNA: TGTGCCAGCAGTGACTTCAGACAGGGGGATCCCTCTGGAAACACCATATATTTT
CDR3 protein: CASSDFRQGDPSGNTIYF

D gene: .
J gene: TRBJ1-3
V gene: TRBV18
clone size: .
CDR3 DNA: TGTGCCAGCTCACACCCCGGACAGAGCTCTGGAAACACCATATATTTT
CDR3 protein: CASSHPGQSSGNTIYF

D gene: .
J gene: TRBJ1-2
V gene: TRBV2
clone size: .
CDR3 DNA: TGTGCCAGCAGTGAAGCGCGGAGCAGCCACTATGGCTACACCTTC
CDR3 protein: CASSEARSSHYGYTF

D gene: TRBD1
J gene: TRBJ2-6
V gene: TRBV19
clone size: .
CDR3 DNA: TGTGCCACCGCGCAGGGGGCTATCCTCTCTGGGGCCAACGTCCTGACTTTC
CDR3 protein: CATAQGAILSGANVLTF

D gene: .
J gene: TRBJ2-7
V gene: TRBV7-7
clone size: once
CDR3 DNA: TGTGCCAGCAGCCTGGACACCTCCTACGAGCAGTACTTC
CDR3 protein: CASSLDTSYEQYF

D gene: .
J gene: TRBJ1-1
V gene: TRBV5-4
clone size: .
CDR3 DNA: TGTGCCAGCAGCTTAGGGCTCCAGGTCACTGAAGCTTTCTTT
CDR3 protein: CASSLGLQVTEAFF

D gene: .
J gene: TRBJ2-7
V gene: TRBV5-1
clone size: .
CDR3 DNA: TGCGCCAGCAGCTTGTCCGGATCGGTCTACGAGCAGTACTTC
CDR3 protein: CASSLSGSVYEQYF

D gene: .
J gene: TRBJ1-3
V gene: TRBV6-5
clone size: .
CDR3 DNA: TGTGCCTCAGCTCGGGCGGAAGGTGGAAACACCATATATTTT
CDR3 protein: CASARAEGGNTIYF

D gene: .
J gene: TRBJ1-4
V gene: TRBV28
clone size: .
CDR3 DNA: TGTGCCAGCAGTTTGGGAGCGAGGAAACTGTTTTTT
CDR3 protein: CASSLGARKLFF

D gene: .
J gene: TRBJ1-5
V gene: TRBV27
clone size: few
CDR3 DNA: TGTGCCAGCAGTTTACGGGGGTATAGCAATCAGCCCCAGCATTTT
CDR3 protein: CASSLRGYSNQPQHF

D gene: .
J gene: TRBJ2-7
V gene: TRBV28
clone size: .
CDR3 DNA: TGTGCCAGCAGTTTCGCAGGGTTCCCCTACGAGCAGTACTTC
CDR3 protein: CASSFAGFPYEQYF

D gene: .
J gene: TRBJ2-5
V gene: TRBV9
clone size: .
CDR3 DNA: TGTGCCAGCACCCCGGGCACCCAAGAGACCCAGTACTTC
CDR3 protein: CASTPGTQETQYF

D gene: TRBD1
J gene: TRBJ2-1
V gene: TRBV9
clone size: .
CDR3 DNA: TGTGCCAGCAGCGTAGCCGGGACAGGGATGGGGGGCAATGAGCAGTTCTTC
CDR3 protein: CASSVAGTGMGGNEQFF

D gene: .
J gene: TRBJ2-1
V gene: TRBV19
clone size: few
CDR3 DNA: TGTGCCAGTAGTAAGAGCTACGGTGAGCAGTTCTTC
CDR3 protein: CASSKSYGEQFF

D gene: TRBD2
J gene: TRBJ2-5
V gene: TRBV7-2
clone size: few
CDR3 DNA: TGTGCCAGCAGCTTATGGCTAGCGGGGGGGTACCAAGAGACCCAGTACTTC
CDR3 protein: CASSLWLAGGYQETQYF

D gene: .
J gene: TRBJ1-5
V gene: TRBV7-2
clone size: .
CDR3 DNA: TGTGCCAGCAGCACGCGGGGGATTCAGCCCCAGCATTTT
CDR3 protein: CASSTRGIQPQHF

D gene: .
J gene: TRBJ2-7
V gene: TRBV5-1
clone size: .
CDR3 DNA: TGCGCCAGCAGCTTGGGTTCAGGCTCCTACGAGCAGTACTTC
CDR3 protein: CASSLGSGSYEQYF

D gene: TRBD2
J gene: TRBJ2-2
V gene: TRBV3-1/TRBV3-2
clone size: .
CDR3 DNA: TGTGCCAGCAGCCCCTTAGCGGGGGGGCCTGTGGAGCTGTTTTTT
CDR3 protein: CASSPLAGGPVELFF

D gene: TRBD1
J gene: TRBJ2-7
V gene: TRBV7-9
clone size: few
CDR3 DNA: TGTGCCAGCAGCCCGACAGGGAGCTACGAGCAGTACTTC
CDR3 protein: CASSPTGSYEQYF

D gene: TRBD1
J gene: TRBJ2-7
V gene: TRBV7-8
clone size: .
CDR3 DNA: TGTGCCAGCAGCCCCAGACAGGGGGCCTACTCGGCCTACGAGCAGTACTTC
CDR3 protein: CASSPRQGAYSAYEQYF

D gene: .
J gene: TRBJ2-5
V gene: TRBV13
clone size: .
CDR3 DNA: TGTGCCAGCAGCCCCAGACGGAAACAAGAGACCCAGTACTTC
CDR3 protein: CASSPRRKQETQYF

D gene: TRBD1
J gene: TRBJ1-6
V gene: TRBV10-3
clone size: .
CDR3 DNA: TGTGCCATCAGTGGGACAGGGAGTAAATCACCCCTCCACTTT
CDR3 protein: CAISGTGSKSPLHF

D gene: .
J gene: TRBJ2-7
V gene: TRBV11-3
clone size: .
CDR3 DNA: TGTGCCAGCAGCCCACAGGGCACCTACGGGCAGTACTTC
CDR3 protein: CASSPQGTYGQYF

D gene: .
J gene: TRBJ1-3
V gene: TRBV9
clone size: .
CDR3 DNA: TGTGCCAGCAGCGTCCGAGACCGGGGGGGAAACACCATATATTTT
CDR3 protein: CASSVRDRGGNTIYF